Below, 9 T cell receptor beta chains from the same sample are listed, as sequenced in a study of identical twins. TCRdb independently ran MiXCR on the 5' RACE reads; one entry per CDR3 protein. The sample lists approximately 1.8 million distinct CDR3 sequences, about 32% seen once, with around 0.25% in the top ten. The sequenced sample consisted of cord blood. These receptor sequences come from a newborn girl in good health.

The gene calls are TRBV5-1 and TRBJ2-1, with TRBD2 identical over 9 bases. CDR1 is SGHRS and CDR2 is YFSETQ in the germline V gene. J gave up 5 bases and V 1 base, and 13 bases lay outside the gene matches. The CDR3 sequence is 18 residues long. As DNA, the CDR3 is TGCGCCAGCAGCTTGATACTAGCGGGCCCCAGGGTGGACAATGAGCAGTTCTTC. Translated, it gives CASSLILAGPRVDNEQFF. The full variable domain, rest sourced from reference TRBV5-1 and TRBJ2-1, is KAGVTQTPRYLIKTRGQQVTLSCSPISGHRSVSWYQQTPGQGLQFLFEYFSETQRNKGNFPGRFSGRQFSNSRSEMNVSTLELGDSALYLCASSLILAGPRVDNEQFFGPGTRLTVL.

To note about this clonotype: At one of its ends the junction is not consistent with the germline gene, which may arise from a read error. In DNA form, the CDR3 reads TGCGGTGCTAGACAATCCAGGGAAAAGGGGACGACTGAAGCTTTCTTT. Its protein product is CGARQSREKGTTEAFF. The V and J genes are TRBV20-1 and TRBJ1-1; TRBD1 might be the D (5 bases). CDR3 length: 16 residues. Germline CDR1 reads DFQATT; CDR2 reads SNEGSKA (reference sequence).

This rearrangement joins TRBV20-1 to TRBJ1-1; 8 bases are a match to TRBD1. Germline V gene sequence: CDR1 DFQATT, CDR2 SNEGSKA (reference sequence). Trimming removed 6 bases from V and 1 base from J; junction bases left unmatched: 7. The CDR3 is made up of 14 amino acids. The CDR3 here is CSAQKTGENTEAFF. The CDR3 DNA reads TGCAGTGCACAGAAGACAGGGGAGAACACTGAAGCTTTCTTT.

Ten or more counts support this clonotype. The V and J genes are TRBV3-1 and TRBJ2-7; D perhaps matches TRBD1 (5 bases). Germline assignment: CDR1 LGHDT and CDR2 YNNKEL (reference sequence). Trimming left V 1 base short and J 0 bases short, with 10 bases between. This CDR3 is built from 15 residues. In DNA form, the CDR3 reads TGTGCCAGCAGCCAAGCATCCGGACACTCCTACGAGCAGTACTTC. It codes for CASSQASGHSYEQYF.

Worth noting for this clonotype: One end of the junction is discordant with germline, which a read error may explain. This rearrangement joins TRBV4-1 to TRBJ1-5; D not certain. The CDR3 covers 15 residues. The germline CDR1 and CDR2 sequences are MGHRA and YSYEKL. The CDR3 DNA follows: TGCGCCAACAGCCAAGCGGAGGGAACGTATCAGCCCCAGCATTTT. It encodes CANSQAEGTYQPQHF.

The V and J genes are TRBV7-2 and TRBJ2-7; the match to TRBD2 covers 8 bases. Germline values: CDR1 SGHTA, CDR2 FQGNSA. V lost 5 bases and J lost 5; bases outside the gene matches: 8. The CDR3 length is 14 residues. CDR3 in amino acids: CASSTYGGGNEQYF. CDR3 nucleotide sequence: TGTGCCAGCAGCACGTACGGCGGGGGGAACGAGCAGTACTTC.

The chain employs TRBV11-2 and TRBJ1-1; TRBD1 matches at 7 bases. V lost 5 bases to trimming and J lost 5 bases; unmatched junction nucleotides: 5. CDR3 size: 13 residues. Germline V gene data show CDR1 as SGHAT and CDR2 as FQNNGV. CDR3 sequence (DNA): TGTGCCAGCAGCGCCGACAGGGAAACTGAAGCTTTCTTT. It encodes CASSADRETEAFF.

V usage is TRBV27 and J usage is TRBJ2-1; D not resolved. The CDR3 runs to 15 residues. Germline V gene lookup returns CDR1 MNHEY and CDR2 SMNVEV (reference sequence). The V and J ends lost 5 bases and 3 bases respectively, with 14 bases between them. The CDR3, as DNA: TGTGCCAGCAGTCCAAGTAGGACCTACTACAATGAGCAGTTCTTC. As protein: CASSPSRTYYNEQFF.

J is TRBJ2-1 and V is TRBV6-6; tentatively, D is TRBD2 (5 bases). This CDR3 comprises 15 residues. The V gene lost 5 bases and the J gene lost 7 bases, with 18 bases spanning the gap. CDR1 is MNHNY, CDR2 SVGAGI, per germline (reference sequence). The CDR3 coding sequence is TGTGCCAGCAGTCAGTCGGTGGGAGTGGTGAATGAGCAGTTCTTC. It encodes CASSQSVGVVNEQFF.